This T cell receptor beta chain was sequenced in a study of T-cell memory formation after mild COVID-19. The CDR3 is made up of 12 amino acids. The germline V gene encodes CDR1 SQVTM and CDR2 ANQGSEA. Trimming pared 4 bases from V and 0 bases from J, leaving 6 bases between. This clonotype was observed many times. TCRdb ran MiXCR on the 5' RACE reads and lists one entry per CDR3 protein. This table has around 310,000 distinct CDR3 sequences, roughly 13% appearing once. The gene calls are TRBV29-1 and TRBJ1-1; D ambiguous. This clonotype was obtained from a man aged 18 to 35 who had mild COVID-19 (a few samples of this study predate the infection). Cell type and time point are not known. What was sequenced was PBMCs or a T cell subset sorted from them (not recorded which). CDR3 sequence: CSVARMNTEAFF. CDR3 in DNA: TGCAGCGTTGCCAGGATGAACACTGAAGCTTTCTTT.